This TCR beta chain came from a study of shared clonotypes between healthy human individuals. Broader study findings: Around 5% was the fraction of naive CD4 clonotypes found shared across several donors.

V lost 3 bases, J lost 0 bases, and 3 bases lay in between. Germline V gene data show CDR1 as MNHNS and CDR2 as SASEGT. This CDR3 has 12 amino acids. Only CD45RO-negative cells positively selected for CCR7 counted as naive CD8 cells, so terminally differentiated effector memory CD45RA+ cells were excluded. About this clone: Its antigen is undetermined. The identical CDR3 is also encoded by other nucleotide sequences in the sample.

Clones were sequenced by immunoSEQ multiplex PCR, and TCRdb holds only the in-frame ones, with some missing. The data show more than 2 million clones, around 96% seen once. Sequencing was carried out using naive CD8+ T cells sorted from blood. The source is a man aged 18 to 30 in good health. This chain uses TRBV6-1 with TRBJ2-7; D unclear. The CDR3 region has the DNA TGTGCCAGCAGTGACTTCTCCTACGAGCAGTACTTC. Its translation is CASSDFSYEQYF.